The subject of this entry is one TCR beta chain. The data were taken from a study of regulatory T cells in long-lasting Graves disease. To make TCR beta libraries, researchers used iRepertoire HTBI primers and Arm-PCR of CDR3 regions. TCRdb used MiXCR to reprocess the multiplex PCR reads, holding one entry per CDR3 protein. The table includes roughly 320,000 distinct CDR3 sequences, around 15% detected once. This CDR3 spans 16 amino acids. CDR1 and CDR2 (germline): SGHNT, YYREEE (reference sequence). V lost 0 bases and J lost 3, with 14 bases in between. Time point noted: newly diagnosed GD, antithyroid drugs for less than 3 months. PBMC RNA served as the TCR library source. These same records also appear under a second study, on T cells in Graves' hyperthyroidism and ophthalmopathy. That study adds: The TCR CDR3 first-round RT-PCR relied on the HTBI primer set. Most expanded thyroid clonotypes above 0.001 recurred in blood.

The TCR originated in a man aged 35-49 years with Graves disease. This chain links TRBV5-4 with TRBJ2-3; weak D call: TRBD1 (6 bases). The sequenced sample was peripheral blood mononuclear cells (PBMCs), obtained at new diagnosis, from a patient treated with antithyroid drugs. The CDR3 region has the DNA TGTGCCAGCAGCTTGGGGGCAGGGGTGAGGACAGATACGCAGTATTTT. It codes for CASSLGAGVRTDTQYF.